Shown below are 7 T cell receptor beta chains from a single sample sequenced in a study of Graves' ophthalmopathy and Graves' hyperthyroidism. Amplifying from RNA transcripts, the study obtained TCR beta CDR3 regions. First-round RT-PCR used HTBI primers; second-round multiplex PCR followed. TCRdb itself ran the multiplex PCR reads through MiXCR, one entry per CDR3 protein. Of about 170,000 distinct CDR3 sequences listed, 30% to 45% are singletons. Sequencing used peripheral blood. All receptors derive from a middle-aged woman with Graves' ophthalmopathy.

The rearrangement links TRBV6-1 to TRBJ1-5, with D unresolved. Germline V gene sequence: CDR1 MNHNS, CDR2 SASEGT. Trimming shortened V by 11 bases and J by 4 bases, and 12 bases separated the two germline ends. The CDR3 contains 12 residues. The CDR3 bases are TGTGCCGCCAGTCGGTTAAATCAGCCCCAGCATTTT. It is translated as CAASRLNQPQHF.

This clonotype was counted at least ten times. V and J are TRBV11-3 and TRBJ2-5; D perhaps matches TRBD2 (6 bases). V lost 7 bases, J lost 5 bases, and 14 bases lay in between. Germline V lookup: CDR1 SGHNT, CDR2 YENEEA. CDR3 length equals 13 residues. The CDR3 sequence is CASTTSWGETQYF. CDR3 coding DNA: TGTGCCAGCACCACTAGCTGGGGGGAGACCCAGTACTTC.

The rearrangement uses TRBV6-1 and TRBJ2-7; possible D gene TRBD2, 5 bases. V lost 2 bases to trimming and J lost 6 bases, with 29 bases between them. The CDR3 covers 19 residues. CDR1 and CDR2 (germline): MNHNS, SASEGT. Here the CDR3 reads CASSERPFRESGPTCEQYF. CDR3 DNA: TGTGCCAGCAGTGAAAGGCCCTTCCGAGAAAGCGGCCCTACCTGCGAGCAGTACTTC.

The chain is built from TRBV11-2 and TRBJ1-5; the D gene is possibly TRBD1 (5 bases). This CDR3 has 15 residues. Germline V gives CDR1 SGHAT, CDR2 FQNNGV. With 4 bases removed from V and 9 bases from J, the gap between germline ends came to 19 bases. The CDR3 coding sequence is TGTGCCAGCAGCTCACTGAGGGGACCCGCGCCGCCCCAGCATTTT. Protein sequence: CASSSLRGPAPPQHF.

This clonotype came up once. This chain joins TRBV11-2 and TRBJ1-2; D unresolved. The CDR3 has 17 amino acids. V lost 2 bases and J 4 bases, leaving 20 bases between the germline ends. The germline V gene encodes CDR1 SGHAT and CDR2 FQNNGV. The CDR3 here is CASSLREGSFSGYGYTF. The CDR3 nucleotides are TGTGCCAGCAGCTTAAGAGAGGGTTCGTTCTCTGGCTATGGCTACACCTTC.

Only one count was recorded for this clonotype. The chain employs TRBV6-5 and TRBJ2-7; D remains unclear. V lost 0 bases and J lost 5, with 8 bases in between. Germline CDR1 and CDR2: MNHEY and SVGAGI. The CDR3 extends over 13 amino acids. The CDR3 nucleotides read TGTGCCAGCAGTTACTCGACACTTGACGAGCAGTACTTC. It yields the protein CASSYSTLDEQYF.

V usage is TRBV28 and J usage is TRBJ2-5, with 7 bases identical to TRBD1. The DNA end lines up better with TRBJ2-4; the J call may be wrong. Germline V gives CDR1 MDHEN, CDR2 SYDVKM. CDR3 length: 13 amino acids. The CDR3 sequence: CAGSKGAKNIQYF. The CDR3 coding sequence is TGTGCGGGGAGTAAGGGGGCAAAAAACATTCAGTACTTC.